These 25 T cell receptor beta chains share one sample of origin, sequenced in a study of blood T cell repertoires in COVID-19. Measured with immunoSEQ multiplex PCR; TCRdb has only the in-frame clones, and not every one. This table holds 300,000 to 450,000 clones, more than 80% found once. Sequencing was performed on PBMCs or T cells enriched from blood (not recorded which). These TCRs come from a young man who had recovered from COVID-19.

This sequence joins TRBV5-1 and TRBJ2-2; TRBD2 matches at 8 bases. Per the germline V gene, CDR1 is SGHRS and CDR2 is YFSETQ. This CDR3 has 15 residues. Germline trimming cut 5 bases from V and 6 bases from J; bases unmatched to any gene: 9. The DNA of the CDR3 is TGCGCCAGCAGGGCAACGGGAGGGCCCGCCGGGGAGCTGTTTTTT. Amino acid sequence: CASRATGGPAGELFF.

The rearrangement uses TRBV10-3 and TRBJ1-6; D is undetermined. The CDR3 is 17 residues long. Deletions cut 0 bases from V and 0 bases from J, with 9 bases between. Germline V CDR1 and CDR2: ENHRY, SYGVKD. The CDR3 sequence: CAISESTLSSYNSPLHF. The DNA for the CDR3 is TGTGCCATCAGTGAGTCCACCCTAAGCTCCTATAATTCACCCCTCCACTTT.

The CDR3 sequence is CASSLQGSAKNIQYF. For the CDR3, the DNA is TGTGCCAGCAGCTTACAGGGATCAGCCAAAAACATTCAGTACTTC. V usage is TRBV7-2 and J usage is TRBJ2-4, with D possibly TRBD1 on 5 matching bases. CDR3 length equals 15 residues. CDR1 is SGHTA, CDR2 FQGNSA, per germline. The V end was cut by 2 bases, the J end by 0 bases, with 8 bases between.

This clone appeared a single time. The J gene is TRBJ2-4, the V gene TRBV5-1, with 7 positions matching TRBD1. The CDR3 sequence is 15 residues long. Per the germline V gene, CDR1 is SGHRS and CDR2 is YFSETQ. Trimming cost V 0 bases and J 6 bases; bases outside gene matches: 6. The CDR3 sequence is CASSLAMTGRNIQYF. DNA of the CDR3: TGCGCCAGCAGCTTGGCCATGACAGGGCGAAACATTCAGTACTTC.

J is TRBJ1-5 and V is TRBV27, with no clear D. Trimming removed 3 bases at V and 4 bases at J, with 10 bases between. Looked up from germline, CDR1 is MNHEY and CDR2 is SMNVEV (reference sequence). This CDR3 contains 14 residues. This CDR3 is CASSFASANQPQHF. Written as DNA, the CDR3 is TGTGCCAGCAGTTTCGCGAGCGCGAATCAGCCCCAGCATTTT.

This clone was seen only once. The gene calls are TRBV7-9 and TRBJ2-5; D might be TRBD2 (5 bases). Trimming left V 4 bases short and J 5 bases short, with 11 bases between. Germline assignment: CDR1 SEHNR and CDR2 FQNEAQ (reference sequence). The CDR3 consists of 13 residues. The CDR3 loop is CASSSITGETQYF. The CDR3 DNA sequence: TGTGCCAGCAGCTCCATAACGGGGGAGACCCAGTACTTC.

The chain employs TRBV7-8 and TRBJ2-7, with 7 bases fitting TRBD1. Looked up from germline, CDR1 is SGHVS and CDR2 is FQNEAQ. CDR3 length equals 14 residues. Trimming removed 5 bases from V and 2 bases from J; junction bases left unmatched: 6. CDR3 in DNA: TGTGCCAGCAGCCAGACGGGACAGACCTACGAGCAGTACTTC. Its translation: CASSQTGQTYEQYF.

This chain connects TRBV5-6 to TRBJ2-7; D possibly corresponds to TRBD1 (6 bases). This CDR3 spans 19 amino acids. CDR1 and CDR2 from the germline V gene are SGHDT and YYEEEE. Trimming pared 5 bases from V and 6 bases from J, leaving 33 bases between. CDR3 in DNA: TGTGCCAGCAGATACGACGACCCCCGAGTAGGACAGCCCCCCTCCGAGCAGTACTTC. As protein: CASRYDDPRVGQPPSEQYF.

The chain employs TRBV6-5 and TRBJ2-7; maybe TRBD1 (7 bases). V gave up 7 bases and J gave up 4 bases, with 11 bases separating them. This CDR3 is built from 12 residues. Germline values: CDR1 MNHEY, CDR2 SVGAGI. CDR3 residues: CASTGGLYEQYF. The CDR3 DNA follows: TGTGCCAGCACAGGGGGACTTTACGAGCAGTACTTC.

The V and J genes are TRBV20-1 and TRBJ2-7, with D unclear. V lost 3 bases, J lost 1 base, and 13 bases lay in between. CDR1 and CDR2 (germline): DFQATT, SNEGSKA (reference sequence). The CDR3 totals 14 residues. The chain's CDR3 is CSASGAGGSYEQYF. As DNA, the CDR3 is TGCAGTGCTAGTGGAGCAGGTGGTTCCTACGAGCAGTACTTC.

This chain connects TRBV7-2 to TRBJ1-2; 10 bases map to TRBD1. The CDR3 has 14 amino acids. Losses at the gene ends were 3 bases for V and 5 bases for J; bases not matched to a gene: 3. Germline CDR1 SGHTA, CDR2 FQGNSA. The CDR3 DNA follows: TGTGCCAGCAGCTTTGACAGGGGGCCGTATGGCTACACCTTC. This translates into CASSFDRGPYGYTF.

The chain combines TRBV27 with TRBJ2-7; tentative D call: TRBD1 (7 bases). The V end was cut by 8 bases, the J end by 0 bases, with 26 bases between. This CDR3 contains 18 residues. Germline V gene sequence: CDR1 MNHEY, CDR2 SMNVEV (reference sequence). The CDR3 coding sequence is TGTGCCAGCTCCTTCTCCCCCAGATCGGGGGACAGCTCCTACGAGCAGTACTTC. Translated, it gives CASSFSPRSGDSSYEQYF.

CDR3 DNA: TGTGCCAGCAGCCAAGGGGGGACTTCTCAAAGCTCCTACAATGAGCAGTTCTTC. Protein: CASSQGGTSQSSYNEQFF. The chain is built from TRBV4-2 and TRBJ2-1; TRBD2 might be the D (6 bases). The V gene's germline CDR1 is LGHNA and CDR2 YNFKEQ. This CDR3 spans 18 amino acids. Trimming took 1 base from V and 0 from J, leaving 16 bases between them.

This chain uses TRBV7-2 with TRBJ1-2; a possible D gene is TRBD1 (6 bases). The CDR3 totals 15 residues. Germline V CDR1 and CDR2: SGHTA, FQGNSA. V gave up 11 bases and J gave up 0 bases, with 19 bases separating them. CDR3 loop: CAVGGPDPANYGYTF. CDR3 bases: TGTGCCGTCGGGGGGCCGGACCCTGCTAACTATGGCTACACCTTC.

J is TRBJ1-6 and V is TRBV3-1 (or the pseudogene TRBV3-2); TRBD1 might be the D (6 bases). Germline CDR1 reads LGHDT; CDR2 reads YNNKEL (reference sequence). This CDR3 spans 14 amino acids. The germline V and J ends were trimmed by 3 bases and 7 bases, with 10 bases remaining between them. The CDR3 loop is CASSHRQVNSPLHF. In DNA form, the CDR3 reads TGTGCCAGCAGCCACAGACAGGTCAATTCACCCCTCCACTTT.

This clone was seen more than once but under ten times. The CDR3 DNA reads TGTGCCAGCAGCCCTCCGACAGGGGCCACCGGGGAGCTGTTTTTT. Translating it yields CASSPPTGATGELFF. V and J are TRBV11-2 and TRBJ2-2, with 8 bases that match TRBD1. There are 15 residues in the CDR3. V shed 5 bases and J 4 bases; nucleotides not matched to a gene: 6. Germline values: CDR1 SGHAT, CDR2 FQNNGV.

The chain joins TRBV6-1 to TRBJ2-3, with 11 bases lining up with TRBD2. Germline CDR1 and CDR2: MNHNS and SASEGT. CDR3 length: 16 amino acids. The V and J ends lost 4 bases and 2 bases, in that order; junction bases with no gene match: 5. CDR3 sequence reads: CASSVSSGGPTDTQYF. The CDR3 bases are TGTGCCAGCAGTGTCTCTAGCGGGGGGCCCACAGATACGCAGTATTTT.

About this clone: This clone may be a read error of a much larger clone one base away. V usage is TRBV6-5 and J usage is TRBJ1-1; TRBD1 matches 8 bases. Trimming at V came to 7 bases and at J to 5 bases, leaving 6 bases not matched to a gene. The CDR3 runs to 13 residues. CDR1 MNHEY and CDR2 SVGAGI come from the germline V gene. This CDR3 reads CASTLTGGTEAFF. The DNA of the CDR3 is TGTGCCAGCACCCTTACAGGGGGAACTGAAGCTTTCTTT.

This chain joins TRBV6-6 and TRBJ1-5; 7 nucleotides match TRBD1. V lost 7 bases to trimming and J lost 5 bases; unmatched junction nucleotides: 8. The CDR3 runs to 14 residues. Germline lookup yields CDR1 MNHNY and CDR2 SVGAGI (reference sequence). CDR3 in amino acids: CASKTGTAYQPQHF. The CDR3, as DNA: TGTGCCAGCAAAACAGGGACAGCATATCAGCCCCAGCATTTT.

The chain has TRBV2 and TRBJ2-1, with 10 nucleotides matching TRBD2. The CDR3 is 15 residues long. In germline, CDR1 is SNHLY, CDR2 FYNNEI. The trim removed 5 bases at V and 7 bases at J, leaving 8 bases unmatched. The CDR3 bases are TGTGCCAGCAGTCCCGGGACTAGCGCCTCTAATGAGCAGTTCTTC. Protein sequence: CASSPGTSASNEQFF.

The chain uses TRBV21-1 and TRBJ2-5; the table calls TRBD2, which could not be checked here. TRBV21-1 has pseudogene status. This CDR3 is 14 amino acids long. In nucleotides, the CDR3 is TGTGCCAGCAGACTAGCGGGGACACAAGAGACCCAGTACTTC. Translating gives CASRLAGTQETQYF.

The CDR3 sequence is CASSEGGTPQYF. CDR3 nucleotides: TGTGCCAGCAGTGAGGGGGGGACACCGCAGTACTTC. This chain links TRBV2 with TRBJ2-7; D is perhaps TRBD2 (7 bases). V was shortened by 3 bases and J by 9 bases, with 12 bases between the two germline ends. The length of the CDR3 is 12 residues. Germline CDR1 reads SNHLY; CDR2 reads FYNNEI. Together with reference TRBV2 and TRBJ2-7, the CDR3 gives the full variable domain: EPEVTQTPSHQVTQMGQEVILRCVPISNHLYFYWYRQILGQKVEFLVSFYNNEISEKSEIFDDQFSVERPDGSNFTLKIRSTKLEDSAMYFCASSEGGTPQYFGPGTRLTVT.

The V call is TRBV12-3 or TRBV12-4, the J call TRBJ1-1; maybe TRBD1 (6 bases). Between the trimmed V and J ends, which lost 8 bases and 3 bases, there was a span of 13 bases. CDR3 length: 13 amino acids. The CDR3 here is CASARDRYTEAFF. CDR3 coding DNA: TGTGCCAGCGCACGCGACAGGTACACTGAAGCTTTCTTT.

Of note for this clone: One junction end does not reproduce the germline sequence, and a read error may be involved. CDR3 residues: CASTEQGGNYGYTF. The CDR3 DNA follows: TGTGCCAGCACTGAACAGGGGGGAAACTATGGCTACACCTTC. The rearrangement links TRBV6-1 to TRBJ1-2, with 8 bases matching TRBD1. Germline V gene sequence: CDR1 MNHNS, CDR2 SASEGT. The length of the CDR3 is 14 residues.

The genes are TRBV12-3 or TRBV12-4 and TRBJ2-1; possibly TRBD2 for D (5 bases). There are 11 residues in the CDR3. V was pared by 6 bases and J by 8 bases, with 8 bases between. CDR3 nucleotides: TGTGCCAGCAGAGGCGGGTATGAGCAGTTCTTC. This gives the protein CASRGGYEQFF.